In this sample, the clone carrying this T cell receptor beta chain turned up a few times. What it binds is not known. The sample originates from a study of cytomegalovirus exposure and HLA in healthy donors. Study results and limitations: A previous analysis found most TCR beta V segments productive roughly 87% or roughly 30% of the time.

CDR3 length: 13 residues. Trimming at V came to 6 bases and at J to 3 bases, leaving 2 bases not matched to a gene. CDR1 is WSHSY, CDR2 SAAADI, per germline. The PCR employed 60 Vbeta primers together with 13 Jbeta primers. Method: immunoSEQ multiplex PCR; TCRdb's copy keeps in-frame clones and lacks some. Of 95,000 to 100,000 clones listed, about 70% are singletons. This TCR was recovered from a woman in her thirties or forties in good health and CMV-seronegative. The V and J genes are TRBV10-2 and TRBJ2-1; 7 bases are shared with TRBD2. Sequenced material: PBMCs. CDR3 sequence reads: CASSRDYYNEQFF. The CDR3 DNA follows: TGCGCCAGCAGCCGGGACTACTACAATGAGCAGTTCTTC.